This T cell receptor beta chain was documented in a study of T cells after yellow fever vaccination. TCRdb re-derived calls from the 5' RACE reads in MiXCR, one entry per CDR3 protein. The sample holds some 69,000 distinct CDR3 sequences; 5.5% to 7.5% are singletons and the top ten take less than 2.5%. V lost 0 bases, J lost 1 base, and 2 bases lay in between. The CDR3 extends over 13 amino acids. Germline CDR1 is SGHTA and CDR2 is FQGTGA. The sample holds many counts of this clonotype. This clonotype was obtained from a man between 18 and 35 years old who received the YFV17D yellow fever vaccine. The material sequenced was CD4+ T cells sorted from PBMCs, taken approximately 16 days after the first yellow fever vaccination. The chain recombines TRBV7-3 with TRBJ2-3; D is undetermined. For the CDR3, the DNA is TGTGCCAGCAGCTTAACTGGCACAGATACGCAGTATTTT. Translation gives CASSLTGTDTQYF. Supplemented by reference TRBV7-3 and TRBJ2-3, the full variable domain reads GAGVSQTPSNKVTEKGKYVELRCDPISGHTALYWYRQSLGQGPEFLIYFQGTGAADDSGLPNDRFFAVRPEGSVSTLKIQRTERGDSAVYLCASSLTGTDTQYFGPGTRLTVL.